This TCR beta chain was recorded in a study of blood T cell repertoires in COVID-19. The table came from immunoSEQ multiplex PCR; TCRdb's copy has only in-frame clones and leaves some out. The sample lists under 200,000 clones, roughly 80% occurring once. This CDR3 comprises 13 residues. In germline, CDR1 is MNHNS, CDR2 SASEGT. The V end was cut by 8 bases, the J end by 5 bases, with 15 bases between. This clone was counted only a few times. The sequence was collected from a man between 60 and 75 years old with acute or convalescent COVID-19. The chain has TRBV6-1 and TRBJ1-1, with D possibly being TRBD1 (6 bases). Material: peripheral blood. CDR3 DNA: TGTGCCAGCCTATCACAGGGTGGGACTGAAGCTTTCTTT. This gives the protein CASLSQGGTEAFF.